Below, 29 T cell receptor beta chains from the same sample are listed, as sequenced in a study of vaccination effects on CD4 cells after COVID-19 (dated by TCRdb to the early 2020s). Their target antigens are unknown. Library construction relied on the immunoSEQ multiplex PCR assay. The immuneACCESS repertoire file appears here via TCRdb, limited to in-frame rearrangements. These files lack a portion of the clones; in checked studies, under half of the deficit traces to unresolved V genes, and the cause of the others is not known. For this sample the table gives about 45,000 clones, of which roughly 75% were detected only once. The top ten clonotypes cover over 25% of the sample. In the ViraFEST assay, PBMC were stimulated with viral peptide pools, and antigen-specific CD4+ T cell clonotypes were then identified by expansion using TCR sequencing. After approximately 11 days of culture, CD4+ T cells were isolated with the EasySep CD4+ T cell isolation kit. PCR-confirmed SARS-CoV-2 infection had occurred in convalescent patients between March and December 2020, before the Alpha, Beta and Delta variants emerged in the United States.

The specimen comprised CD4+ T cells from PBMCs cultured with a peptide pool, sampled before COVID-19 vaccination. The receptors derive from a human donor who had a prior SARS-CoV-2 infection.

The CDR3 nucleotides read TGTGCCAGCAGTTTACCGCGGGAGACCCAGTACTTC. Translated, it gives CASSLPRETQYF. The chain has TRBV28 and TRBJ2-5; no clear D gene. The V gene's germline CDR1 is MDHEN and CDR2 SYDVKM. CDR3 length: 12 residues. V lost 2 bases and J lost 5, with 6 bases in between.

The chain combines TRBV19 with TRBJ2-3; D uncertain. Looked up from germline, CDR1 is LNHDA and CDR2 is SQIVND (reference sequence). V lost 7 bases to trimming and J lost 7 bases, with 15 bases between them. CDR3 size: 13 residues. The CDR3 protein is CASTWASSNTQYF. In DNA, the CDR3 is TGTGCCAGTACGTGGGCGTCCTCAAATACGCAGTATTTT.

The chain is built from TRBV2 and TRBJ1-1; D gene unclear. The germline V gene has CDR1 SNHLY and CDR2 FYNNEI. The length of the CDR3 is 15 residues. V lost 0 bases, J lost 1 base, and 9 bases lay in between. CDR3 amino acids: CASSEAWRRNTEAFF. CDR3 coding DNA: TGTGCCAGCAGTGAAGCGTGGCGGAGGAACACTGAAGCTTTCTTT.

The chain is built from TRBV5-6 and TRBJ1-5; D remains unclear. Trimming removed 2 bases from V and 7 bases from J, with 7 bases in between. The length of the CDR3 is 12 residues. Germline-derived CDR1 and CDR2 are SGHDT and YYEEEE. The CDR3 loop is CASSFRLQPQHF. CDR3 sequence (DNA): TGTGCCAGCAGCTTCAGGCTCCAGCCCCAGCATTTT.

This rearrangement joins TRBV5-5 to TRBJ2-1; maybe TRBD1 (5 bases). Germline values: CDR1 SGHKS, CDR2 YYEKEE (reference sequence). The CDR3 runs 14 residues. V lost 3 bases, J lost 15 bases, and 22 bases lay in between. The CDR3 here is CASSYRYPLGAPFF. CDR3 nucleotides: TGTGCCAGCAGCTATCGATATCCCCTAGGGGCGCCGTTCTTC. The full variable domain, its missing parts supplied by reference TRBV5-5 and TRBJ2-1, is DAGVTQSPTHLIKTRGQQVTLRCSPISGHKSVSWYQQVLGQGPQFIFQYYEKEERGRGNFPDRFSARQFPNYSSELNVNALLLGDSALYLCASSYRYPLGAPFFGPGTRLTVL.

The chain combines TRBV29-1 with TRBJ1-4; no definite D call. The CDR3 length is 12 residues. Per the germline V gene, CDR1 is SQVTM and CDR2 is ANQGSEA. V lost 6 bases, J lost 8 bases, and 13 bases lay in between. The CDR3 reads CSVQEGREKLFF. The CDR3 DNA follows: TGCAGCGTCCAGGAGGGCCGAGAAAAACTGTTTTTT.

The rearrangement uses TRBV6-5 and TRBJ1-2; D call uncertain. The V gene lost 5 bases and the J gene lost 8 bases, with 18 bases spanning the gap. Germline values: CDR1 MNHEY, CDR2 SVGAGI. The CDR3 runs to 14 residues. The CDR3 protein is CASSTPGRFGGYTF. CDR3 bases: TGTGCCAGCAGTACCCCGGGTCGGTTTGGGGGCTACACCTTC.

The V and J genes are TRBV3-1 (or the pseudogene TRBV3-2) and TRBJ2-1, with 8 nucleotides matching TRBD2. Germline trimming cut 4 bases from V and 0 bases from J; bases unmatched to any gene: 17. CDR3 size: 20 residues. The germline gives CDR1 LGHDT, CDR2 YNNKEL (reference sequence). DNA of the CDR3: TGTGCCAGCAGCCCACCACTAGCGGCCACTCCCAAGAGCTCCTACAATGAGCAGTTCTTC. Protein: CASSPPLAATPKSSYNEQFF.

The chain is built from TRBV7-8 and TRBJ2-5; a weak D match, TRBD2 (5 bases). Germline V gene sequence: CDR1 SGHVS, CDR2 FQNEAQ. V was pared by 5 bases and J by 2 bases, with 12 bases between. This CDR3 is built from 14 residues. Written as DNA, the CDR3 is TGTGCCAGCAGCCCTTTAAGCGGTCAAGAGACCCAGTACTTC. This gives the protein CASSPLSGQETQYF.

The chain has TRBV5-1 and TRBJ2-5, with 11 positions matching TRBD2. This CDR3 is 16 amino acids long. Germline CDR1 SGHRS, CDR2 YFSETQ. V lost 3 bases and J lost 0; bases outside the gene matches: 4. CDR3 sequence: CASSSRLAGNQETQYF. Written as DNA, the CDR3 is TGCGCCAGCAGCTCAAGACTAGCGGGGAACCAAGAGACCCAGTACTTC.

J is TRBJ1-1 and V is TRBV2; D possibly corresponds to TRBD1 (5 bases). Deletions cut 11 bases from V and 4 bases from J, with 32 bases between. The CDR3 is 18 amino acids. Germline V gene sequence: CDR1 SNHLY, CDR2 FYNNEI. The CDR3 nucleotides read TGTGCCGGCGAATACGCCCCCGGGACGCCAACTCTGATCACTGAAGCTTTCTTT. As protein: CAGEYAPGTPTLITEAFF.

The chain combines TRBV3-1 (or the pseudogene TRBV3-2) with TRBJ2-5; 11 nucleotides align to TRBD2. Germline CDR1 and CDR2: LGHDT and YNNKEL (reference sequence). This CDR3 comprises 14 residues. V lost 4 bases and J lost 5; bases outside the gene matches: 3. The CDR3 loop is CASSPSGRPETQYF. CDR3 DNA: TGTGCCAGCAGCCCTAGCGGGAGGCCCGAGACCCAGTACTTC.

The chain carries TRBV30 and TRBJ2-1; D uncertain. Trimming removed 3 bases from V and 4 bases from J, with 13 bases in between. This CDR3 comprises 14 residues. Germline V lookup: CDR1 GTSNPN, CDR2 SVGIG (reference sequence). The CDR3 spells CAWRGLGIYNEQFF. CDR3 coding DNA: TGTGCCTGGAGAGGGCTAGGGATATACAATGAGCAGTTCTTC. Complete variable domain (other parts from reference TRBV30 and TRBJ2-1): SQTIHQWPATLVQPVGSPLSLECTVEGTSNPNLYWYRQAAGRGLQLLFYSVGIGQISSEVPQNLSASRPQDRQFILSSKKLLLSDSGFYLCAWRGLGIYNEQFFGPGTRLTVL.

The rearrangement links TRBV27 to TRBJ1-1; the D is unclear. The CDR3 runs 13 residues. Per germline, CDR1 MNHEY and CDR2 SMNVEV (reference sequence). V lost 3 bases, J lost 7 bases, and 12 bases lay in between. The CDR3 reads CASSFLGGSEAFF. The CDR3 DNA follows: TGTGCCAGCAGTTTCCTTGGCGGCAGTGAAGCTTTCTTT.

The chain joins TRBV27 to TRBJ1-6; a weak D match, TRBD1 (5 bases). The CDR3 is 14 amino acids. V lost 6 bases and J 4 bases, leaving 10 bases between the germline ends. CDR1 and CDR2 (germline): MNHEY, SMNVEV (reference sequence). The CDR3 DNA reads as TGTGCCAGCAGGAGACAGTTGTATAATTCACCCCTCCACTTT. Protein sequence: CASRRQLYNSPLHF.

The chain employs TRBV5-1 and TRBJ2-1; unclear D gene. The V and J ends lost 0 bases and 9 bases respectively, with 10 bases between them. This CDR3 comprises 13 residues. Germline CDR1 and CDR2: SGHRS and YFSETQ. The CDR3 region has the DNA TGCGCCAGCAGCTTGGCAGTGGCTGGTGAGCAGTTCTTC. Translating gives CASSLAVAGEQFF.

The V and J genes are TRBV27 and TRBJ1-2; 11 nucleotides line up with TRBD1. The CDR3 length is 15 residues. CDR1 and CDR2 (germline): MNHEY, SMNVEV (reference sequence). Unmatched junction bases numbered 4, after V lost 5 bases and J lost 2 bases. The CDR3 protein is CASSPGTGGNYGYTF. CDR3 sequence (DNA): TGTGCCAGCAGTCCCGGGACAGGGGGGAACTATGGCTACACCTTC.

This clone was picked up a small number of times. J is TRBJ1-1 and V is TRBV19; TRBD1 matches 8 bases. Germline V lookup: CDR1 LNHDA, CDR2 SQIVND (reference sequence). The V gene end was trimmed by 3 bases and the J gene end by 1 base; junction bases not matched to a gene: 10. CDR3 length: 17 residues. The chain's CDR3 is CASSMGQGASANTEAFF. The DNA for the CDR3 is TGTGCCAGTAGTATGGGTCAGGGGGCCAGTGCGAACACTGAAGCTTTCTTT.

This clone was seen a handful of times. The gene calls are TRBV6-5 and TRBJ1-2; 11 nucleotides line up with TRBD1. Germline V gene lookup returns CDR1 MNHEY and CDR2 SVGAGI. V shed 2 bases, J shed 5 bases, and the junction held 7 bases outside the gene matches. The CDR3 loop spans 16 amino acids. The CDR3 region is CASSYARTGGGYGYTF. Written as DNA, the CDR3 is TGTGCCAGCAGTTACGCACGGACAGGGGGCGGGTATGGCTACACCTTC.

This clone was seen more than once but under ten times. This chain joins TRBV6-2 or TRBV6-3 and TRBJ2-1; 7 bases agree with TRBD2. The germline CDR1 and CDR2 sequences are MNHEY and SVGEGT. Germline trimming cut 6 bases from V and 6 bases from J; bases unmatched to any gene: 11. The CDR3 length is 15 residues. DNA of the CDR3: TGTGCCAGCAGCCCAGTTGCGGGAGAGATCAATGAGCAGTTCTTC. Translating it yields CASSPVAGEINEQFF.

The chain is built from TRBV2 and TRBJ2-3; TRBD1 matches 9 bases. In germline, CDR1 is SNHLY, CDR2 FYNNEI. The CDR3 is made up of 17 amino acids. V lost 5 bases and J lost 3; bases outside the gene matches: 12. The CDR3 here is CASSKTGQGRGTDTQYF. The CDR3 nucleotides read TGTGCCAGCAGTAAAACCGGACAGGGGCGGGGAACAGATACGCAGTATTTT.

This chain uses TRBV27 with TRBJ1-3; D is possibly TRBD1 (6 bases). From germline, CDR1 is MNHEY and CDR2 SMNVEV (reference sequence). This CDR3 is 16 amino acids long. The V and J ends lost 5 bases and 4 bases respectively, with 18 bases between them. The chain's CDR3 is CASSRTPGVSGNTIYF. DNA for the CDR3: TGTGCCAGCAGTCGAACTCCAGGGGTTTCAGGAAACACCATATATTTT.

The rearrangement uses TRBV9 and TRBJ2-7; D ambiguous. Trimming took off 0 bases at V and 2 bases at J, with 15 bases between the two ends. CDR3 length: 16 residues. CDR1 SGDLS and CDR2 YYNGEE come from the germline V gene. The CDR3 coding sequence is TGTGCCAGCAGCGTAGAGGTTACTACGGACCCCTACGAGCAGTACTTC. Translation gives CASSVEVTTDPYEQYF. The variable domain in full, with the rest retrieved from reference TRBV9 and TRBJ2-7, is DSGVTQTPKHLITATGQRVTLRCSPRSGDLSVYWYQQSLDQGLQFLIQYYNGEERAKGNILERFSAQQFPDLHSELNLSSLELGDSALYFCASSVEVTTDPYEQYFGPGTRLTVT.

This chain uses TRBV4-1 with TRBJ2-5, with 8 bases that match TRBD2. The CDR3 length is 17 residues. The J segment lost 0 bases and the V segment lost 1 base, leaving 7 bases of the junction unmatched. Per germline, CDR1 MGHRA and CDR2 YSYEKL. CDR3 sequence (DNA): TGCGCCAGCAGCCAAGTTGCGGGACTAGACGACCAAGAGACCCAGTACTTC. It encodes CASSQVAGLDDQETQYF.

CDR3 sequence: CASSLWGPTEAFF. The CDR3 DNA sequence: TGTGCCAGCAGTCTCTGGGGACCCACTGAAGCTTTCTTT. The V call is TRBV6-5, the J call TRBJ1-1, with D possibly being TRBD1 (5 bases). The CDR3 length is 13 residues. Germline V gives CDR1 MNHEY, CDR2 SVGAGI. Trimming took 5 bases from V and 4 from J, leaving 11 bases between them.

The CDR3, as DNA: TGCGCCAGCAGCCAAGATTGGAAACAGGCTAACTACAATGAGCAGTTCTTC. It encodes CASSQDWKQANYNEQFF. The V gene is TRBV4-3, the J gene TRBJ2-1; TRBD1 is a possible D gene (5 bases). Germline V lookup: CDR1 LGHNA, CDR2 YSLEER. The length of the CDR3 is 17 residues. V was clipped by 0 bases and J by 3 bases, with 15 bases between them.

This chain links TRBV27 with TRBJ2-3; D not resolved. The CDR3 contains 12 residues. CDR1 MNHEY and CDR2 SMNVEV come from the germline V gene (reference sequence). V was trimmed by 3 bases and J by 8 bases, leaving 9 bases between them. CDR3 nucleotides: TGTGCCAGCAGTTTCGTTAGTGGTACGCAGTATTTT. It codes for CASSFVSGTQYF.

The V gene is TRBV2, the J gene TRBJ1-6, with D unclear. The CDR3 has 12 amino acids. V was clipped by 6 bases and J by 6 bases, with 6 bases between them. Per the germline V gene, CDR1 is SNHLY and CDR2 is FYNNEI. CDR3 sequence reads: CASRKGNSPLHF. CDR3 nucleotides: TGTGCCAGCAGGAAGGGTAATTCACCCCTCCACTTT.

This rearrangement joins TRBV7-2 to TRBJ2-5; 16 bases match TRBD2. This CDR3 contains 16 residues. Germline values: CDR1 SGHTA, CDR2 FQGNSA. J was trimmed by 4 bases and V by 5 bases; bases with no gene match: 4. In DNA form, the CDR3 reads TGTGCCAGCAGCCCGGGACTAGCGGGAGGGTCAGAGACCCAGTACTTC. Translation gives CASSPGLAGGSETQYF.